The 2 T cell receptor beta chains below all came from one sample that was sequenced in a study of OX40 agonist ivuxolimab in advanced cancers. Sequencing used immunoSEQ multiplex PCR; TCRdb keeps in-frame clones, though not all of them. The sample includes 50,000 to 65,000 clones, around nine tenths seen only once; the top ten take just over 0.75%. The sequencing used CD4+ or CD8+ T cells sorted from blood, collected in a trial of the OX40 agonist ivuxolimab. These receptors all stem from an adult with an advanced solid tumor such as melanoma, head and neck, liver or kidney cancer.

The V gene is TRBV2, the J gene TRBJ2-2; 9 nucleotides align to TRBD1. V lost 1 base, J lost 7 bases, and 4 bases stayed unmatched. The CDR3 has 15 amino acids. The germline gives CDR1 SNHLY, CDR2 FYNNEI. The CDR3 is CASSEGTGVVGELFF. In nucleotides, the CDR3 is TGTGCCAGCAGTGAAGGGACAGGGGTGGTCGGGGAGCTGTTTTTT.

The table lists this clone with a count of one. The chain joins TRBV5-6 to TRBJ1-5, with D unresolved. The ends were cut back, 2 bases at V and 4 bases at J, with 10 bases in the middle. Per the germline V gene, CDR1 is SGHDT and CDR2 is YYEEEE. The CDR3 sequence is 14 residues long. CDR3 nucleotide sequence: TGTGCCAGCAGCTTAGGGCAGATTAATCAGCCCCAGCATTTT. Protein: CASSLGQINQPQHF. The full variable domain, its missing parts supplied by reference TRBV5-6 and TRBJ1-5, is DAGVTQSPTHLIKTRGQQVTLRCSPKSGHDTVSWYQQALGQGPQFIFQYYEEEERQRGNFPDRFSGHQFPNYSSELNVNALLLGDSALYLCASSLGQINQPQHFGDGTRLSIL.